Below, one T cell receptor beta chain is given with its context. The antigen it binds to is not known. There are no base qualities to consult, and no much larger clone falls within one base. Whole blood was collected in K2EDTA tubes by collaborating institutions according to the institutions' own protocols. For TCRbeta analysis, collaborators shipped samples in one of three forms: frozen whole blood, isolated PBMCs, or DNA extracted from either of those sample types. The data originate from a study of blood T cell repertoires in COVID-19 (dated by TCRdb to the early 2020s). At the level of the whole study: Samples from collaborators originated in the United States, Italy and Spain and spanned both the acute and convalescent phases of COVID-19. The prospective study material was composed of cDNA or gDNA derived from T cells, B-cell-depleted T cells, or PBMCs. Subjects who had been exposed to COVID-19, were actively infected with it, or had recovered from it provided the deeply sampled blood TCRbeta repertoires that made up the dataset. The repertoires were made available in a free public database intended to serve as a resource for research on the immune response to SARS-CoV-2. Samples were obtained from the ongoing ImmuneRACE study (first 160 participants) and from about 1,300 subjects provided by 6 global collaborators. The sample metadata nearly always contained a de-identified subject ID, COVID-19 status, age in years and sex. Where available, HLA class I and class II types were taken from metadata supplied by the sample provider and were not determined by assay-based typing.

Overall study results and their limits: How much clinical and demographic metadata was included differed by source and by participant, and the metadata was provided uncurated.

CDR1 and CDR2 (SGHAT, FQNNGV) derive from the germline V gene. The CDR3, cysteine through phenylalanine, is 13 amino acids long. The sequence is cut down to CDR3 DNA, 39 bases in frame from base 1. The germline V and J ends show losses of 10 bases and 2 bases respectively, and no gene match explains 7 bases of the junction. The immunoSEQ Assay, a bias-controlled multiplex PCR, was used to amplify TCRbeta CDR3 regions from genomic DNA. On the authors' methods: Nucleated cell counts per sample were estimated from amplification of reference gene primers within the assay. Sequence reads were collapsed and filtered to measure the absolute abundance of every unique TCRbeta CDR3 rearrangement. For each sample, productive Simpson clonality was calculated as the square root of Simpson's diversity index across productive rearrangements. Imported from immuneACCESS, the table was reduced by TCRdb to in-frame sequences with V and J called. These copies leave out some clones; in studies compared against another copy, an unresolved V gene accounts for under half, and the cause of the remainder is not known. For V, J and clone size, that table is used; D and trimming come from the DNA. Across this sample there are approximately 200,000 clones, with over 70% seen only once. The biggest ten clones account for 17% of the sample.

The sequence derives from a man aged 60 to 75 with active or convalescent COVID-19. The chain is made from TRBV11-2 and TRBJ1-2, with 7 central nucleotides matching TRBD1. The sequenced sample was peripheral blood. The CDR3 sequence is CATTGQMNYGYTF. The DNA reads TGTGCCACTACGGGACAGATGAACTATGGCTACACCTTC.